The 15 T cell receptor beta chains below were found in one sample sequenced in a study of brain T cells in children with intractable seizures. Here immunoSEQ multiplex PCR was the method, and the copy in TCRdb shows in-frame clones only, minus some. The sample shows 1,500 to 1,700 clones, approximately 83% of them seen only once. Sequencing was limited to surgery cases with top T cell transcript signatures in brain tissue. The source material was resected brain tissue, sampled at surgery. The receptors come from a boy aged 5-17 years with focal cortical dysplasia and intractable seizures.

This chain links TRBV12-5 with TRBJ1-5; D gene uncertain. Germline values: CDR1 LGHNT, CDR2 FRNRAP. This CDR3 has 15 amino acids. Trimming shortened V by 2 bases and J by 1 base, and 9 bases separated the two germline ends. CDR3 DNA sequence: TGTGCTAGTGGTTTGTCCAGAGTAAGCAATCAGCCCCAGCATTTT. Its translation is CASGLSRVSNQPQHF.

The chain carries TRBV18 and TRBJ2-5, with TRBD1 identical over 9 bases. This CDR3 comprises 14 residues. The germline V gene encodes CDR1 KGHSH and CDR2 LQKENI. V was clipped by 5 bases and J by 2 bases; unmatched bases: 3. For the CDR3, the DNA is TGTGCCAGCTCAATCGACAGGGGGCAAGAGACCCAGTACTTC. Its translation is CASSIDRGQETQYF.

The chain links TRBV28 to TRBJ1-2; perhaps TRBD1 as D (6 bases). Per germline, CDR1 MDHEN and CDR2 SYDVKM. The CDR3 is 15 residues long. Trimming cost V 8 bases and J 2 bases, with 18 bases left between them. DNA for the CDR3: TGTGCCAGCTCAGTGGGGGGGGCGAACAACTATGGCTACACCTTC. Translation gives CASSVGGANNYGYTF.

V is TRBV5-8 and J is TRBJ1-1; D unclear. This CDR3 has 13 residues. Trimming cost V 2 bases and J 3 bases, with 8 bases left between them. From germline, CDR1 is SGHTS and CDR2 YDEGEE. The CDR3 nucleotides read TGTGCCAGCAGCTTTGAAAGGGACACTGAAGCTTTCTTT. It encodes CASSFERDTEAFF.

This chain joins TRBV5-5 and TRBJ2-6; D gene ambiguous. The CDR3 extends over 17 amino acids. Germline V gene data show CDR1 as SGHKS and CDR2 as YYEKEE (reference sequence). Trimming removed 0 bases at V and 3 bases at J, with 13 bases between. CDR3: CASSLVPGTVGANVLTF. The CDR3 bases are TGTGCCAGCAGCTTGGTTCCGGGTACGGTTGGGGCCAACGTCCTGACTTTC.

The sample holds a few counts of this clone. The rearrangement links TRBV2 to TRBJ2-1; D is uncertain. This CDR3 is built from 16 residues. Trimming removed 6 bases from V and 2 bases from J, with 17 bases in between. From germline, CDR1 is SNHLY and CDR2 FYNNEI. The CDR3 reads CASSHGVPAPYNEQFF. Written as DNA, the CDR3 is TGTGCCAGCAGCCATGGGGTTCCTGCCCCCTACAATGAGCAGTTCTTC. Full variable domain (missing parts from reference TRBV2 and TRBJ2-1): EPEVTQTPSHQVTQMGQEVILRCVPISNHLYFYWYRQILGQKVEFLVSFYNNEISEKSEIFDDQFSVERPDGSNFTLKIRSTKLEDSAMYFCASSHGVPAPYNEQFFGPGTRLTVL.

V usage is TRBV25-1 and J usage is TRBJ1-2; D unclear. Germline lookup yields CDR1 MGHDK and CDR2 SYGVNS. The CDR3 length is 11 residues. Trimming left V 4 bases short and J 8 bases short, with 8 bases between. The CDR3 sequence is CASSAGRGYTF. The CDR3, as DNA: TGTGCCAGCAGTGCCGGCCGGGGCTACACCTTC.

The rearrangement joins TRBV6-1 to TRBJ1-6; maybe TRBD1 (5 bases). Germline-derived CDR1 and CDR2 are MNHNS and SASEGT. Deletions cut 3 bases from V and 9 bases from J, with 18 bases between. The length of the CDR3 is 16 residues. As DNA, the CDR3 is TGTGCCAGCAGTGACACCGAGACCGGGGGGATTTCACCCCTCCACTTT. Its translation: CASSDTETGGISPLHF.

The V call is TRBV2, the J call TRBJ1-4; weak D call: TRBD1 (6 bases). The CDR3 has 15 amino acids. Trimming took off 7 bases at V and 0 bases at J, with 12 bases between the two ends. Germline CDR1 reads SNHLY; CDR2 reads FYNNEI. The CDR3 DNA reads as TGTGCCAGCATCCGGGACACTTCAACTAATGAAAAACTGTTTTTT. Translating gives CASIRDTSTNEKLFF.

The rearrangement uses TRBV5-1 and TRBJ2-1; TRBD2 aligns across 8 bases. Germline V gives CDR1 SGHRS, CDR2 YFSETQ. The CDR3 is made up of 14 amino acids. V lost 5 bases, J lost 3 bases, and 4 bases stayed unmatched. The CDR3: CASSSAGGYNEQFF. DNA for the CDR3: TGCGCCAGCAGTTCCGCGGGAGGCTACAATGAGCAGTTCTTC.

This clone is a singleton in its sample. CDR3 in amino acids: CASSIRGLRNSPLHF. For the CDR3, the DNA is TGTGCCAGTAGTATCAGGGGGCTGAGGAATTCACCCCTCCACTTT. The J gene is TRBJ1-6, the V gene TRBV19, with 8 bases matching TRBD1. Losses at the gene ends were 3 bases for V and 7 bases for J; bases not matched to a gene: 5. There are 15 residues in the CDR3. CDR1 and CDR2 (germline): LNHDA, SQIVND (reference sequence).

The chain couples TRBV5-1 to TRBJ2-7; a possible D gene is TRBD1 (6 bases). Trimming shortened V by 0 bases and J by 5 bases, and 15 bases separated the two germline ends. The germline gives CDR1 SGHRS, CDR2 YFSETQ. The CDR3 loop spans 15 amino acids. CDR3 sequence (DNA): TGCGCCAGCAGCTTGGACCTGGGGGCCAGCGACGAGCAGTACTTC. Residues: CASSLDLGASDEQYF. Full variable domain (rest looked up from reference TRBV5-1 and TRBJ2-7): KAGVTQTPRYLIKTRGQQVTLSCSPISGHRSVSWYQQTPGQGLQFLFEYFSETQRNKGNFPGRFSGRQFSNSRSEMNVSTLELGDSALYLCASSLDLGASDEQYFGPGTRLTVT.

The rearrangement joins TRBV7-8 to TRBJ2-6, with unresolved D. The CDR3 length is 16 residues. The V and J ends lost 5 bases and 0 bases respectively, with 11 bases between them. Germline V gives CDR1 SGHVS, CDR2 FQNEAQ. The DNA for the CDR3 is TGTGCCAGCAGCCCAGATGCAGGCTCTGGGGCCAACGTCCTGACTTTC. This codes for CASSPDAGSGANVLTF. The variable domain in full, with the rest retrieved from reference TRBV7-8 and TRBJ2-6, is GAGVSQSPRYKVAKRGQDVALRCDPISGHVSLFWYQQALGQGPEFLTYFQNEAQLDKSGLPSDRFFAERPEGSVSTLKIQRTQQEDSAVYLCASSPDAGSGANVLTFGAGSRLTVL.

The rearrangement joins TRBV6-1 to TRBJ1-6; D unresolved. Trimming pared 2 bases from V and 4 bases from J, leaving 0 bases between. Germline CDR1 is MNHNS and CDR2 is SASEGT. This CDR3 is built from 12 residues. CDR3 in DNA: TGTGCCAGCAGTGAATATAATTCACCCCTCCACTTT. Its translation: CASSEYNSPLHF.

J is TRBJ2-7 and V is TRBV27, with 9 positions matching TRBD2. Losses at the gene ends were 1 base for V and 5 bases for J; bases not matched to a gene: 9. The length of the CDR3 is 16 residues. Per the germline V gene, CDR1 is MNHEY and CDR2 is SMNVEV (reference sequence). DNA of the CDR3: TGTGCCAGCAGTTTATTCGGGCGCGGGGGGGCCCACGAGCAGTACTTC. Amino acids: CASSLFGRGGAHEQYF.